This passage covers 14 T cell receptor beta chains from one sample sequenced in a study of cytomegalovirus exposure and HLA in healthy donors. A multiplex PCR was run with 60 Vbeta primers and 13 Jbeta primers. Some clones are missing from TCRdb's copy, which holds only in-frame ones; the method was immunoSEQ multiplex PCR. The sample carries approximately 140,000 clones, 80% recorded once. Sequenced input: PBMCs. The source is a woman between 40 and 50 years old in good health and CMV-seronegative.

The rearrangement joins TRBV7-2 to TRBJ1-1; the D gene is possibly TRBD1 (6 bases). The ends were cut back, 2 bases at V and 1 base at J, with 11 bases in the middle. CDR1 is SGHTA and CDR2 is FQGNSA in the germline V gene. The CDR3 contains 15 residues. The CDR3 protein is CASSLMGASNTEAFF. The CDR3 nucleotides read TGTGCCAGCAGCTTAATGGGGGCATCGAACACTGAAGCTTTCTTT.

CDR3 amino acids: CASGLVPGVGNQPQHF. The CDR3 nucleotides are TGTGCTAGTGGTTTGGTACCGGGGGTGGGCAATCAGCCCCAGCATTTT. The V gene is TRBV12-5, the J gene TRBJ1-5; D might be TRBD1 (5 bases). The ends were cut back, 0 bases at V and 2 bases at J, with 11 bases in the middle. The CDR3 is 16 residues long. Germline CDR1 and CDR2: LGHNT and FRNRAP. Filled out from reference TRBV12-5 and TRBJ1-5, the complete variable domain reads DARVTQTPRHKVTEMGQEVTMRCQPILGHNTVFWYRQTMMQGLELLAYFRNRAPLDDSGMPKDRFSAEMPDATLATLKIQPSEPRDSAVYFCASGLVPGVGNQPQHFGDGTRLSIL.

This chain uses TRBV28 with TRBJ2-7, with TRBD2 identical over 10 bases. Germline-derived CDR1 and CDR2 are MDHEN and SYDVKM. The CDR3 loop spans 14 amino acids. With 7 bases clipped from V and 3 bases from J, the junction kept 6 bases outside the gene matches. CDR3 DNA sequence: TGTGCCAGCACGCTAGCGGGGGCGAACTACGAGCAGTACTTC. The encoded protein is CASTLAGANYEQYF.

This clone was seen a few times. This chain links TRBV2 with TRBJ2-1; 8 bases line up with TRBD2. Germline values: CDR1 SNHLY, CDR2 FYNNEI. CDR3 length equals 15 residues. Trimming cost V 5 bases and J 3 bases; bases outside gene matches: 6. The DNA for the CDR3 is TGTGCCAGCAGTTCGAGCGGGAGATACTACAATGAGCAGTTCTTC. Encoded protein: CASSSSGRYYNEQFF. The full variable domain, completed using reference TRBV2 and TRBJ2-1, is EPEVTQTPSHQVTQMGQEVILRCVPISNHLYFYWYRQILGQKVEFLVSFYNNEISEKSEIFDDQFSVERPDGSNFTLKIRSTKLEDSAMYFCASSSSGRYYNEQFFGPGTRLTVL.

This clone showed up just a few times. The chain joins TRBV6-5 to TRBJ1-6, with TRBD1 as a possible D gene (6 bases). Trimming pared 4 bases from V and 5 bases from J, leaving 12 bases between. CDR3 size: 15 residues. From germline, CDR1 is MNHEY and CDR2 SVGAGI. Here the CDR3 DNA reads TGTGCCAGCAGTTCCGCCAGGGGCCATAATTCACCCCTCCACTTT. Translating gives CASSSARGHNSPLHF.

The chain uses TRBV7-9 and TRBJ1-4; D gene uncertain. The CDR3 length is 13 residues. With 4 bases removed from V and 7 bases from J, the gap between germline ends came to 10 bases. The germline V gene encodes CDR1 SEHNR and CDR2 FQNEAQ (reference sequence). The CDR3: CASSSRIGEKLFF. The CDR3 DNA is TGTGCCAGCAGCTCTAGGATAGGTGAAAAACTGTTTTTT.

This clone is a singleton in its sample. The V call is TRBV4-1, the J call TRBJ2-3, with TRBD1 matching 8 bases. CDR1 is MGHRA and CDR2 is YSYEKL in the germline V gene. With V trimmed by 1 base and J by 8 bases, 8 bases remained unmatched. The CDR3 consists of 15 residues. The CDR3 sequence is CASSQGTGQIGTQYF. CDR3 DNA: TGCGCCAGCAGCCAAGGGACAGGGCAAATAGGTACGCAGTATTTT.

This clone was recorded a few times. This chain connects TRBV27 to TRBJ2-1; perhaps TRBD2 as D (7 bases). V was clipped by 6 bases and J by 5 bases, with 14 bases between them. In germline, CDR1 is MNHEY, CDR2 SMNVEV (reference sequence). The CDR3 is 14 amino acids. CDR3 loop: CASSLGGGDNEQFF. The CDR3 nucleotides are TGTGCCAGCAGCCTAGGGGGAGGGGACAATGAGCAGTTCTTC.

V and J are TRBV27 and TRBJ2-7; 7 bases are shared with TRBD2. CDR1 is MNHEY and CDR2 is SMNVEV in the germline V gene (reference sequence). V was pared by 7 bases and J by 6 bases, with 3 bases of the junction left unmatched. CDR3 length: 11 amino acids. The CDR3 region has the DNA TGTGCCAGCACCGGCGGGGGCGAGCAGTACTTC. It yields the protein CASTGGGEQYF.

The gene calls are TRBV2 and TRBJ2-2; possible D gene TRBD2, 5 bases. CDR3 length: 16 amino acids. V was cut by 6 bases and J by 0 bases, with 14 bases left in between. Germline loops: CDR1 SNHLY, CDR2 FYNNEI. The CDR3 nucleotides are TGTGCCAGCAGAACCGGCCGGGGAGCGAACACCGGGGAGCTGTTTTTT. It specifies CASRTGRGANTGELFF.

The chain uses TRBV5-1 and TRBJ2-1; 9 nucleotides align to TRBD1. This CDR3 spans 16 amino acids. Per the germline V gene, CDR1 is SGHRS and CDR2 is YFSETQ. The junction had 5 bases not matched to a gene; V was cut back by 0 bases and J by 4 bases. The CDR3 region has the DNA TGCGCCAGCAGCTTGGGGGGACAGGGCTCATACAATGAGCAGTTCTTC. This encodes CASSLGGQGSYNEQFF.

This clone showed up just a few times. This chain connects TRBV13 to TRBJ1-1; 9 bases are shared with TRBD1. Looked up from germline, CDR1 is PRHDT and CDR2 is FYEKMQ (reference sequence). The CDR3 runs 14 residues. V was clipped by 4 bases and J by 5 bases; unmatched bases: 5. CDR3 region: CASSSRDRVTEAFF. The CDR3 DNA is TGTGCCAGCAGCTCTCGGGACAGGGTGACTGAAGCTTTCTTT.

The genes are TRBV7-9 and TRBJ1-4, with 7 bases that match TRBD1. Germline V CDR1 and CDR2: SEHNR, FQNEAQ (reference sequence). V was pared by 1 base and J by 7 bases, with 9 bases of the junction left unmatched. This CDR3 has 16 amino acids. In DNA, the CDR3 is TGTGCCAGCAGCTTAGAGGTCCGGACAGGAGTTGAAAAACTGTTTTTT. Translating gives CASSLEVRTGVEKLFF. Variable domain in full (rest from reference TRBV7-9 and TRBJ1-4): DTGVSQNPRHKITKRGQNVTFRCDPISEHNRLYWYRQTLGQGPEFLTYFQNEAQLEKSRLLSDRFSAERPKGSFSTLEIQRTEQGDSAMYLCASSLEVRTGVEKLFFGSGTQLSVL.

The chain is built from TRBV5-1 and TRBJ2-1; D not certain. The CDR3 spans 12 residues. Germline CDR1 reads SGHRS; CDR2 reads YFSETQ. Trimming removed 0 bases from V and 6 bases from J, with 4 bases in between. In nucleotides, the CDR3 is TGCGCCAGCAGCTTGGGTAGCAATGAGCAGTTCTTC. Its translation: CASSLGSNEQFF.